This T cell receptor (beta chain) was identified during a study of response to subunit inactivated influenza vaccine. Study-level results: Few new T cells, the authors suggested, are recruited by each seasonal influenza vaccination.

Trimming stripped 4 bases from V and 0 bases from J, with 15 bases between. CDR1 is SGHRS and CDR2 is YFSETQ in the germline V gene. This CDR3 is 16 amino acids long. TCRdb independently ran MiXCR on the RT-PCR reads; one entry per CDR3 protein. The sample consists of approximately 530,000 distinct CDR3 sequences, roughly 8.2% of them appearing once. Comment on this clonotype: Its specificity is not known.

The receptor was isolated from a man in his fifties or sixties who received an inactivated influenza vaccine. The genes are TRBV5-1 and TRBJ2-3; TRBD1 might be the D (5 bases). Sequences were derived from PBMCs from blood, sampled around 25 months after vaccination. The CDR3 region is CASSPPQGHSTDTQYF. CDR3 in DNA: TGCGCCAGCAGCCCACCCCAGGGCCACAGCACAGATACGCAGTATTTT.